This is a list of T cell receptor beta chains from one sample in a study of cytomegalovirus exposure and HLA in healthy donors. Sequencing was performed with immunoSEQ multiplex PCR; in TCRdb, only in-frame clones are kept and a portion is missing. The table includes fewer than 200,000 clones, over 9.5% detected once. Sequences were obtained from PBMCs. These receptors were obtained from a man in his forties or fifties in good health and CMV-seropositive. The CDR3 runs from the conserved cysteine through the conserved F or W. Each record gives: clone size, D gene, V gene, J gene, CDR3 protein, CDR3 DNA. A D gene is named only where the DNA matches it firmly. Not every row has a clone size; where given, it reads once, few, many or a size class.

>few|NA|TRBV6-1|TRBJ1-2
CASSPGSANYGYTF
TGTGCCAGCAGTCCCGGGTCAGCTAACTATGGCTACACCTTC
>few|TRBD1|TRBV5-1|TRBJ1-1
CASSTPGQGGTEAFF
TGCGCCAGCAGCACCCCGGGACAGGGAGGTACTGAAGCTTTCTTT
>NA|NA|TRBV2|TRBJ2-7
CASKITGTYEQYF
TGTGCCAGCAAAATCACAGGGACCTACGAGCAGTACTTC
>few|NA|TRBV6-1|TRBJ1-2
CASSVQPNYGYTF
TGTGCCAGCAGTGTACAGCCTAACTATGGCTACACCTTC
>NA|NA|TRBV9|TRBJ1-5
CASSGAYSNQPQHF
TGTGCCAGCAGCGGAGCCTATAGCAATCAGCCCCAGCATTTT
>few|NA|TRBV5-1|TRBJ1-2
CASSLVGIWDSDGYTF
TGCGCCAGCAGCTTGGTCGGGATTTGGGACTCCGATGGCTACACCTTC
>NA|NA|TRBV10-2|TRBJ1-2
CASSERGRGPFRDGYTF
TGCGCCAGCAGTGAAAGAGGGAGGGGCCCTTTCCGAGATGGCTACACCTTC
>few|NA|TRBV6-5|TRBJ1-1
CASSYSREVEAFF
TGTGCCAGCAGTTACTCCCGGGAAGTTGAAGCTTTCTTT
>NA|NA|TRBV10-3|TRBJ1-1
CAISELQDTEAFF
TGTGCCATCAGTGAGCTCCAGGACACTGAAGCTTTCTTT
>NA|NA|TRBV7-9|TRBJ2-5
CASSPYRGQETQYF
TGTGCCAGCAGCCCCTATAGGGGACAAGAGACCCAGTACTTC
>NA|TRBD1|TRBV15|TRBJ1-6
CATSRDLLGGQGIHSPLHF
TGTGCCACCAGCAGAGATCTGTTAGGGGGACAGGGGATTCATTCACCCCTCCACTTT
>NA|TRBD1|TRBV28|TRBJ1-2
CASSLGQAHYGYTF
TGTGCCAGCAGCCTGGGACAGGCCCACTATGGCTACACCTTC
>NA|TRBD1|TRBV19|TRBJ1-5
CASSTTGPQPQHF
TGTGCCAGTAGTACGACAGGGCCTCAGCCCCAGCATTTT
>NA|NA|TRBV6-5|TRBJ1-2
CASSSGQGGDGYTF
TGTGCCAGCAGCTCTGGGCAGGGAGGGGATGGCTACACCTTC
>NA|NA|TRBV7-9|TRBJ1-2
CASSLGALPYGYTF
TGTGCCAGCAGCTTAGGGGCGCTGCCGTACGGCTACACCTTC
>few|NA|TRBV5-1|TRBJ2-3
CASSLAPVTDTQYF
TGCGCCAGCAGCTTGGCCCCTGTCACAGATACGCAGTATTTT
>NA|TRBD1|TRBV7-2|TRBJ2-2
CASSHGTGYTGELFF
TGTGCCAGCAGCCACGGGACAGGGTACACCGGGGAGCTGTTTTTT
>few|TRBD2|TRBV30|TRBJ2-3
CAWIAGATRDTQYF
TGTGCCTGGATAGCGGGGGCCACGAGAGATACGCAGTATTTT
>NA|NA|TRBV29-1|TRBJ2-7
CSVEVNGYEQYF
TGCAGCGTTGAAGTAAACGGCTACGAGCAGTACTTC
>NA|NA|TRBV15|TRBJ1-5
CATSRKAGRGQPQHF
TGTGCCACCAGCCGAAAGGCGGGGCGAGGTCAGCCCCAGCATTTT
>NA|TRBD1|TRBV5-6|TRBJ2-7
CASSLGRTGDWYEQYF
TGTGCCAGCAGCTTGGGCCGGACAGGGGATTGGTACGAGCAGTACTTC
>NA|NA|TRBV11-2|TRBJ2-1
CASSLASSSEQFF
TGTGCCAGCAGCTTAGCCAGTTCCAGTGAGCAGTTCTTC
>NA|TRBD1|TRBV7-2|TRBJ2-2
CASSLGQGVTGELFF
TGTGCCAGCAGCCTGGGACAGGGGGTAACCGGGGAGCTGTTTTTT
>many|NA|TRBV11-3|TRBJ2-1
CASSFWENEQFF
TGTGCCAGCAGCTTCTGGGAGAATGAGCAGTTCTTC
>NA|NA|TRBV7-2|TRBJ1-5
CASSLDGGSNQPQHF
TGTGCCAGCAGCTTAGACGGGGGAAGCAATCAGCCCCAGCATTTT
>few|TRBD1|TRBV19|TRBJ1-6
CASSIGDRQASSPLHF
TGTGCCAGTAGTATAGGGGACAGGCAGGCCTCTTCACCCCTCCACTTT
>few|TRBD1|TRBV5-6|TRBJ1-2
CASSLDQGANYGYTF
TGTGCCAGCAGCTTGGATCAGGGGGCTAACTATGGCTACACCTTC
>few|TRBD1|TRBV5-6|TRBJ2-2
CASSLTGDRTGELFF
TGTGCCAGCAGCTTGACAGGGGATCGTACCGGGGAGCTGTTTTTT
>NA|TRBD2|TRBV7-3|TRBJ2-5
CASSLGGVGETQYF
TGTGCCAGCAGCCTCGGGGGGGTAGGCGAGACCCAGTACTTC
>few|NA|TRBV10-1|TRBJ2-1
CASSRTGCGNEQFF
TGCGCCAGCAGTCGAACAGGGTGTGGGAATGAGCAGTTCTTC
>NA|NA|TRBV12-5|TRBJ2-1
CASGYLGGGNEQFF
TGTGCTAGTGGTTACCTTGGTGGGGGCAATGAGCAGTTCTTC
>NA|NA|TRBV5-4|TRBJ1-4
CASSLRTGQNEKLFF
TGTGCCAGCAGCCTGAGGACCGGACAGAATGAAAAACTGTTTTTT
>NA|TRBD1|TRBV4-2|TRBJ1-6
CASSQEAHRTGDNSPLHF
TGTGCCAGCAGCCAAGAGGCCCACCGGACAGGGGATAATTCACCCCTCCACTTT
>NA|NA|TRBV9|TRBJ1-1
CASSNLLDMNTEAFF
TGTGCCAGCAGCAACCTACTAGACATGAACACTGAAGCTTTCTTT
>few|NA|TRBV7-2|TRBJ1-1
CASSFTTRTTEAFF
TGTGCCAGCAGCTTTACGACTAGGACGACTGAAGCTTTCTTT
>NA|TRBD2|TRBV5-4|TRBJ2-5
CASSLPTSGGVETQYF
TGTGCCAGCAGCCTACCGACTAGCGGGGGGGTAGAGACCCAGTACTTC
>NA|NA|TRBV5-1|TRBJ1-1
CASSSRGGVNTEAFF
TGCGCCAGCAGCTCGAGGGGGGGGGTGAACACTGAAGCTTTCTTT
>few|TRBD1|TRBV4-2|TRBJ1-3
CASSRGTADGNTIYF
TGTGCCAGCAGCCGCGGGACAGCGGACGGAAACACCATATATTTT
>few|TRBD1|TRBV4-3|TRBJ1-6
CASSQEGGAYNSPLHF
TGCGCCAGCAGCCAGGAAGGGGGCGCGTATAATTCACCCCTCCACTTT
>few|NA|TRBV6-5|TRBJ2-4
CASSYSSPLAKNIQYF
TGTGCCAGCAGTTACTCGTCCCCGTTAGCCAAAAACATTCAGTACTTC
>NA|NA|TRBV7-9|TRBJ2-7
CASSLGGHHYEQYF
TGTGCCAGCAGCTTAGGGGGGCACCACTACGAGCAGTACTTC
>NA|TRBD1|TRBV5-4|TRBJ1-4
CASSLGLRDRGSTNEKLFF
TGTGCCAGCAGCTTGGGATTACGGGACAGGGGATCGACTAATGAAAAACTGTTTTTT
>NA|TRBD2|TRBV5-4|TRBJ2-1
CASSSGTSSYNEQFF
TGTGCCAGCAGCTCCGGGACTAGTTCCTACAATGAGCAGTTCTTC
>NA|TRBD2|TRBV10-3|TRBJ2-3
CAISKRGVTDTQYF
TGTGCCATCAGCAAACGGGGGGTCACAGATACGCAGTATTTT
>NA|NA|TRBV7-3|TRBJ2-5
CASSLNAGEKETQYF
TGTGCCAGCAGCTTAAACGCAGGGGAGAAGGAGACCCAGTACTTC
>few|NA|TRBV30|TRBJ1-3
CAWRNGGNTIYF
TGTGCCTGGAGGAACGGGGGAAACACCATATATTTT
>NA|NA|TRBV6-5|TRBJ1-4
CASRSSGGGKEKLFF
TGTGCCAGCAGATCCTCCGGTGGGGGGAAGGAAAAACTGTTTTTT
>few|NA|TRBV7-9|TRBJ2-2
CASSPRDSYNTGELFF
TGTGCCAGCAGCCCACGGGACTCCTACAACACCGGGGAGCTGTTTTTT
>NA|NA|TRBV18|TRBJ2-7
CASSSDTYEQYF
TGTGCCAGCTCATCCGACACCTACGAGCAGTACTTC
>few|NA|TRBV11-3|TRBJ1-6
CASKIDRSYNSPLHF
TGTGCCAGCAAGATAGACAGGTCGTATAATTCACCCCTCCACTTT
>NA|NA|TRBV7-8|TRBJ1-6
CASSPGNSPLHF
TGTGCCAGCAGCCCAGGGAATTCACCCCTCCACTTT
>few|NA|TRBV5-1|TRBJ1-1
CASSLDEANTEAFF
TGCGCCAGCAGCTTGGATGAGGCGAACACTGAAGCTTTCTTT